The rows below give T cell receptor beta chains drawn from one sample of a study of blood T cell repertoires in COVID-19. Clones were sequenced by immunoSEQ multiplex PCR, and TCRdb holds only the in-frame ones, with some missing. The sample has a few hundred thousand clones, roughly 89% seen once. The sample taken for sequencing was PBMCs or T cells enriched from blood (not recorded which). The receptor source for this set is a woman under 30 with acute COVID-19. Each CDR3 is given with its conserved first and last residue. The D gene is left open where the match is weak. Expanded clones get a size class; other rows say once, few or many, or leave the size out.

. | . | TRBJ2-5 | TRBV7-9 | 14 | CASSEGGGQETQYF | TGTGCCAGCAGCGAAGGGGGGGGTCAAGAGACCCAGTACTTC
TRBD1 | . | TRBJ1-4 | TRBV6-6 | 18 | CASSLTGGGGATNEKLFF | TGTGCCAGCAGTCTAACAGGGGGCGGAGGAGCAACTAATGAAAAACTGTTTTTT
TRBD1 | . | TRBJ2-7 | TRBV28 | 16 | CASISGTGFGSYEQYF | TGTGCCAGCATCTCCGGGACAGGGTTCGGTTCCTACGAGCAGTACTTC
. | . | TRBJ2-3 | TRBV7-2 | 14 | CASSLGGAPDTQYF | TGTGCCAGCAGCTTAGGAGGAGCCCCAGATACGCAGTATTTT
. | . | TRBJ1-1 | TRBV12-3/TRBV12-4 | 13 | CASSFWGGTEAFF | TGTGCCAGCAGTTTTTGGGGGGGGACTGAAGCTTTCTTT
TRBD1 | . | TRBJ1-5 | TRBV5-1 | 15 | CASSLGGQGGQPQHF | TGCGCCAGCAGCTTGGGGGGACAGGGTGGGCAGCCCCAGCATTTT
TRBD1 | . | TRBJ1-6 | TRBV2 | 15 | CASTRTGRSNSPLHF | TGTGCCAGCACCCGGACAGGGAGGAGTAATTCACCCCTCCACTTT
TRBD1 | . | TRBJ1-2 | TRBV28 | 15 | CASSPPGQGQYGYTF | TGTGCCAGCAGTCCCCCGGGACAGGGGCAGTATGGCTACACCTTC
TRBD1 | . | TRBJ1-4 | TRBV30 | 15 | CAWSVDWQGDEKLFF | TGTGCCTGGAGTGTTGATTGGCAGGGGGATGAAAAACTGTTTTTT
TRBD1 | . | TRBJ2-7 | TRBV11-1 | 14 | CASSSDRGPYEQYF | TGTGCCAGCAGCTCTGACAGGGGGCCCTACGAGCAGTACTTC
TRBD1 | once | TRBJ1-4 | TRBV5-8 | 15 | CASSSGTATNEKLFF | TGTGCCAGCAGCTCTGGGACAGCAACTAATGAAAAACTGTTTTTT
TRBD2 | . | TRBJ2-7 | TRBV6-6 | 14 | CASRTSGSSYEQYF | TGTGCCAGCCGAACTAGCGGAAGCTCCTACGAGCAGTACTTC
. | once | TRBJ1-5 | TRBV6-5 | 14 | CASSWGDGSQPQHF | TGTGCCAGCAGCTGGGGGGACGGCTCTCAGCCCCAGCATTTT
TRBD2 | . | TRBJ2-1 | TRBV15 | 14 | CATSSGTRNNEQFF | TGTGCCACCAGCAGCGGGACTAGAAACAATGAGCAGTTCTTC
. | . | TRBJ1-5 | TRBV10-3 | 13 | CAISGQINQPQHF | TGTGCCATCAGTGGCCAGATCAATCAGCCCCAGCATTTT
TRBD1 | . | TRBJ1-4 | TRBV12-3/TRBV12-4 | 13 | CASRTGTHEKLFF | TGTGCCAGCAGGACAGGGACCCATGAAAAACTGTTTTTT
. | . | TRBJ2-5 | TRBV18 | 14 | CASSPVDSEGTQYF | TGTGCCAGCTCACCGGTCGACTCGGAAGGGACCCAGTACTTC
TRBD1 | . | TRBJ2-7 | TRBV28 | 14 | CASSPRTGIYEQYF | TGTGCCAGCAGTCCTAGGACAGGAATCTACGAGCAGTACTTC
TRBD1 | . | TRBJ1-1 | TRBV5-1 | 14 | CASSSATGGTEAFF | TGCGCCAGCAGCTCCGCAACAGGGGGCACTGAAGCTTTCTTT
. | . | TRBJ2-5 | TRBV10-3 | 15 | CAIRPSAVAQETQYF | TGTGCCATCCGTCCGTCAGCGGTGGCCCAAGAGACCCAGTACTTC
. | once | TRBJ1-2 | TRBV7-2 | 14 | CASSPGQANYGYTF | TGTGCCAGTAGCCCAGGCCAAGCTAACTATGGCTACACCTTC
TRBD2 | . | TRBJ2-2 | TRBV6-5 | 14 | CASRNTGGTGELFF | TGTGCCAGCAGAAATACGGGAGGCACCGGGGAGCTGTTTTTT
. | . | TRBJ1-1 | TRBV18 | 13 | CASSPNRDTEAFF | TGTGCCAGCTCACCTAACAGGGACACTGAAGCTTTCTTT
. | . | TRBJ1-2 | TRBV28 | 15 | CASSLSSVTLDGYTF | TGTGCCAGCAGTCTCTCCTCGGTTACGTTGGATGGCTACACCTTC
. | once | TRBJ2-2 | TRBV27 | 14 | CASIPRGSAGELFF | TGTGCCAGCATTCCAAGGGGGTCCGCCGGGGAGCTGTTTTTT
. | . | TRBJ2-5 | TRBV28 | 15 | CASSSTPLSEETQYF | TGTGCCAGCAGTTCTACTCCCTTATCGGAAGAGACCCAGTACTTC
TRBD1 | once | TRBJ1-2 | TRBV19 | 18 | CASSILPGQGASNYGYTF | TGTGCCAGTAGTATCCTCCCGGGACAGGGAGCCTCTAACTATGGCTACACCTTC
. | . | TRBJ1-2 | TRBV28 | 15 | CASSFLLGGEYGYTF | TGTGCCAGCAGTTTCCTCCTTGGGGGCGAATATGGCTACACCTTC
. | . | TRBJ1-5 | TRBV28 | 11 | CAVQGNQPQHF | TGTGCCGTACAGGGTAATCAGCCCCAGCATTTT
TRBD2 | once | TRBJ2-7 | TRBV6-1 | 17 | CASSDGTSGIKGHEQYF | TGTGCCAGCAGTGACGGGACTAGCGGGATTAAGGGCCACGAGCAGTACTTC
TRBD1 | . | TRBJ1-2 | TRBV6-5 | 15 | CASSSYRGGLYGYTF | TGTGCCAGCAGTTCCTACAGGGGGGGCCTCTATGGCTACACCTTC
. | . | TRBJ1-6 | TRBV29-1 | 13 | CSVDFGSGSPLHF | TGCAGCGTTGACTTCGGGTCGGGTTCACCCCTCCACTTT